What follows describes a single TCR beta chain. Its antigen remains undetermined. No much larger clone is present one base from it, and per-base qualities are unavailable. Collaborating institutions collected whole blood in K2EDTA tubes following their own protocols. For TCRbeta analysis, collaborators shipped samples in one of three forms: frozen whole blood, isolated PBMCs, or DNA extracted from either of those sample types. The germline V and J ends show losses of 9 bases and 5 bases respectively, and no gene match explains 8 bases of the junction. Its CDR3 holds 14 amino acids, cysteine through phenylalanine. Left in the record is the CDR3 DNA by itself, 42 bases read in frame from the first base. The germline V gene (reference sequence) gives CDR1 as MNHEY and CDR2 as SMNVEV. The data were obtained in a study of blood T cell repertoires in COVID-19 (TCRdb year 2020). At the level of the whole study: The collaborator samples originated in the United States, Italy and Spain and spanned the acute and convalescent phases of COVID-19. The prospective study material was composed of cDNA or gDNA derived from T cells, B-cell-depleted T cells, or PBMCs. Deeply sampled blood TCRbeta repertoires from subjects exposed to, actively infected with, or recovered from COVID-19 were included in the dataset. The repertoires were released in a freely available public database meant as a resource for research on the immune response to SARS-CoV-2. The samples were drawn from two sources: the first 160 participants of the ongoing ImmuneRACE study, and fewer than 1,500 subjects contributed by 6 global collaborators. A de-identified subject ID, COVID-19 status, age in years and sex were almost always included in the sample metadata. HLA class I and class II types, where available, came from metadata supplied by the sample provider rather than from assay-based typing. On the study overall, not on this receptor specifically: The amount of clinical and demographic metadata varied by source and participant and was provided uncurated.

TCRbeta CDR3 regions were amplified from genomic DNA using the immunoSEQ Assay, a bias-controlled multiplex PCR. The study's processing was this. The number of nucleated cells in each sample was estimated by amplification of reference gene primers within the assay. Sequence reads were collapsed and filtered to measure the absolute abundance of every unique TCRbeta CDR3 rearrangement. For each sample, productive Simpson clonality was calculated as the square root of Simpson's diversity index across productive rearrangements. Here the immuneACCESS table is served through TCRdb, limited to in-frame sequences with V and J called. Missing clones are a known gap in these copies; in checked studies unresolved V genes cover under half, and the rest lacks a known reason. The V and J calls and clone size are taken from that table; D and trimming were inferred from the DNA. The table for this sample lists roughly 170,000 clones; more than 75% of them were counted only once. 2.5% to 3.5% of the sample is held by the ten biggest clonotypes.

The V gene is TRBV27 and the J gene is TRBJ2-2; 8 nucleotides in the junction match TRBD1. The sequenced sample was peripheral blood. This clonotype originated in a man aged 35-49 years with active or convalescent COVID-19. CDR3 sequence: CASTTGARTGELFF. The sequenced DNA: TGTGCCAGTACGACAGGGGCTAGAACCGGGGAGCTGTTTTTT.